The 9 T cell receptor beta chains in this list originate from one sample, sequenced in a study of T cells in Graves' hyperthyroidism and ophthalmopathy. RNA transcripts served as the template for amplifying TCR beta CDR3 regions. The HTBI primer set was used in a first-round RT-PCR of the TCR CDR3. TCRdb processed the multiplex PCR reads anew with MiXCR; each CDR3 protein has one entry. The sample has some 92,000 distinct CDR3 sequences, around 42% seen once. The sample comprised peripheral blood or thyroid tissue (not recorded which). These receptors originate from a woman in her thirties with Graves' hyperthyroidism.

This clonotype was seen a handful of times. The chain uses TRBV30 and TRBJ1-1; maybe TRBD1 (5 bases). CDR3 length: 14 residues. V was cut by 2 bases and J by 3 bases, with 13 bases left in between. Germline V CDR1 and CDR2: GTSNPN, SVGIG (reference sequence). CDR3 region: CAWSPGTKYTEAFF. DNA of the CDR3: TGTGCCTGGAGTCCCGGGACCAAATACACTGAAGCTTTCTTT.

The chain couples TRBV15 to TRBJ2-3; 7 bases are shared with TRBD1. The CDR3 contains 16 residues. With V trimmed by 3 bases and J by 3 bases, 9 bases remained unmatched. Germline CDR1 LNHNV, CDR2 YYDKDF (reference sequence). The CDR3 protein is CATSSGRTGPTDTQYF. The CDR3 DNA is TGTGCCACCAGCAGTGGACGGACAGGCCCAACAGATACGCAGTATTTT.

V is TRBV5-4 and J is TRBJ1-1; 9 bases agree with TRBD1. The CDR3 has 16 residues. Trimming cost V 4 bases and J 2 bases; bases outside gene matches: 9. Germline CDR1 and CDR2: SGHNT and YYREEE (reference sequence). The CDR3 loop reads CASSTPPGQGNTEAFF. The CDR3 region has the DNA TGTGCCAGCAGCACTCCACCGGGACAGGGAAACACTGAAGCTTTCTTT.

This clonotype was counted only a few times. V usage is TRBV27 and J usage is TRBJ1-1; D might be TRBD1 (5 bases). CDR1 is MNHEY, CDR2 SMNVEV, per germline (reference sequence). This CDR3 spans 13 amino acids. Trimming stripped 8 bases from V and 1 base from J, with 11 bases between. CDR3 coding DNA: TGTGCCAGCCAGGGTTTTAGGAACACTGAAGCTTTCTTT. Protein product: CASQGFRNTEAFF.

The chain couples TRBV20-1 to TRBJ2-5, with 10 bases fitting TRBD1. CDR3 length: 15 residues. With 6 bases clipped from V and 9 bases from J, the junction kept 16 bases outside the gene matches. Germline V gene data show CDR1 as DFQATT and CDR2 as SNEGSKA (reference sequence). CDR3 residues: CSAWDRGGRLGAQYF. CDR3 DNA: TGCAGTGCGTGGGACAGGGGAGGCCGACTGGGGGCCCAGTACTTC.

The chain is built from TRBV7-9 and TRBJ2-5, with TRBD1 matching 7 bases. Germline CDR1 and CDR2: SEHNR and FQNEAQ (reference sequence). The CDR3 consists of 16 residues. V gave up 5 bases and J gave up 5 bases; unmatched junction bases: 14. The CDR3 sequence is CASSPHRGLTGETQYF. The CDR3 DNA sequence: TGTGCCAGCAGCCCACACAGGGGCCTCACCGGGGAGACCCAGTACTTC.

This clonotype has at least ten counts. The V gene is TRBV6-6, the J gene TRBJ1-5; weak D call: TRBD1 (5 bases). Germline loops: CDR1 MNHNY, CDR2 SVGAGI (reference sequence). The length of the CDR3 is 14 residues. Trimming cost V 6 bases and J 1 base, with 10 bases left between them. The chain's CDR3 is CASRAGRSNQPQHF. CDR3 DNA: TGTGCCAGCAGGGCAGGGAGGAGCAATCAGCCCCAGCATTTT.

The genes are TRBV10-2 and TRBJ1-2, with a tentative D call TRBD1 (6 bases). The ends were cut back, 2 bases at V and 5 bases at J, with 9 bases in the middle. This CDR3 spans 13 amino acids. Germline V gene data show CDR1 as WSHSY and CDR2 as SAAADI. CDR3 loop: CASSETRGYGYTF. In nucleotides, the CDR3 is TGCGCCAGCAGTGAGACAAGGGGGTATGGCTACACCTTC.

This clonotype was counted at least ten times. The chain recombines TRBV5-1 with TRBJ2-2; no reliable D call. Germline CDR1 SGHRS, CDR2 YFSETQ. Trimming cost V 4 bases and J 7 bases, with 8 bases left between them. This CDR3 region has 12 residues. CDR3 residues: CASSQLGGELFF. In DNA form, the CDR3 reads TGCGCCAGCAGCCAGCTTGGCGGGGAGCTGTTTTTT.